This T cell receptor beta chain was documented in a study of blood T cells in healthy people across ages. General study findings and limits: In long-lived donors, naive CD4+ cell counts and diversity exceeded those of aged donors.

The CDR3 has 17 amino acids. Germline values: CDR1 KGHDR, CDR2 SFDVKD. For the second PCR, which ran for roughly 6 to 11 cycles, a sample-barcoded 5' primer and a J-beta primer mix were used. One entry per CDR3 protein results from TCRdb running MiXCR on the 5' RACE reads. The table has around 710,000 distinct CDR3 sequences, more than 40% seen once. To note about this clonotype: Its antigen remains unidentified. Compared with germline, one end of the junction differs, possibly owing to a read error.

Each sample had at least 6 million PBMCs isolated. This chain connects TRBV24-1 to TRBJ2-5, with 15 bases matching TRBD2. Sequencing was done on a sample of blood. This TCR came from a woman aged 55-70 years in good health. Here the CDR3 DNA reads TGTGCCGCCAGTGATCGGACTAGCGGGAGGGCCAGCGAGACCCAGTACTTC. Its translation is CAASDRTSGRASETQYF.